This paragraph reports one T cell receptor (beta chain). The clone's antigen remains unknown. No qualities accompany the bases; no much larger clone lies one base away. Reading the germline V gene gives CDR1 SGHDT and CDR2 YYEEEE. Trimmed from V: 4 bases; trimmed from J: 6 bases; junction bases lacking a gene match: 12. From the cysteine up to the phenylalanine, the CDR3 has a length of 15 residues. Only the CDR3 DNA stays, 45 bases, in frame from base 1. This sample was taken from a study of shared clonotypes between healthy human individuals (TCRdb year 2020). In terms of the full investigation: Two women and a few men aged 18 to 49 years were included in the cohort. The study deeply sequenced blood TCR repertoires of several healthy adults to estimate repertoire size and the extent of clonotype sharing between individuals. Each donor's leukapheresis produced roughly between about 0.9 and 9.5 billion PBMCs. To increase sequencing depth and limit assay-specific biases, TCR repertoire library preparation and sequencing were carried out by different laboratories using diverse techniques. For each donor, CD4 naive and CD4 memory were each given three plates, CD8 naive was given two plates, and CD8 memory was given one plate.

Donors were healthy HIV-negative adults with no recently reported acute infections or vaccinations. Every donor was a Caucasian adult residing in Nashville, Tennessee, USA. CD4+ T cells were enriched by magnetic negative selection, after which naive cells were positively selected on CD45RA and the negative fraction was taken as the memory subset. After blood collection by leukapheresis, PBMCs were isolated using Ficoll-Histopaque density gradient centrifugation and then cryopreserved in the vapor phase of liquid nitrogen. Analytical flow cytometry was used to check the purity and quantity of every magnetically sorted T cell population. From each sorted fraction, genomic DNA was isolated and quantified by UV absorbance on a Nanodrop 2000c. Study-wide conclusions, independent of this receptor: Naive subsets generally had larger estimated clonotype richness than memory subsets did. Sampling was limited to blood, and TCR repertoires in tissue likely differ from TCR repertoires in blood. Based on pairwise subsampling, the degree of clonotype sharing among donors was expected to be affected by sequencing depth. Because the study included only a small number of donors, the genetic and exposure-history diversity represented was limited. Sharing across a few donors was observed for about 4.8% of naive CD4, over 3% of naive CD8, over 2% of memory CD4, and around 0.4% of memory CD8 clonotypes. Compared with non-shared clonotypes, clonotypes shared by all four sorted-subset donors had higher generation probabilities. Rarefaction of sorted-subset datasets indicated incomplete sequencing despite the large sequencing depth.

Using the deep immunoSEQ assay, TCR CDR3 regions were amplified from genomic DNA by multiplex PCR. Extracted genomic DNA from each cell subset was distributed evenly across all wells of several immunoSEQ 96-well plates, and each plate was treated as a replicate. Each replicate PCR for sorted subsets received 200 ng genomic DNA, equal to about 30,000 T cell genomes. The purified libraries were quantified using a Qubit 3.0 fluorometer, sized with a Bioanalyzer 2100, and then quantified again using the KAPA Library Quantification kit. Each immunoSEQ 96-well plate was sequenced on its own single-read 150-cycle Illumina NextSeq 550 flow cell. In the paper's pipeline: Because the immunoSEQ output included only junctional sequences and no quality scores, the filtering could not be the same as the filtering used for full-length reads. Sequences were annotated with PyIR, a Python wrapper for IgBLAST v1.9, using IMGT germline references to assign V/J genes and CDR3. Any read was removed if the V/J assignment was weak (E-value above 1e-6), the CDR3 was missing, or the read contained stop codons, out-of-frame junctions, or ambiguous translated residues. V3J clonotypes were defined as sequences sharing the same inferred V gene, J gene, and CDR3 amino acid sequence. Percentage overlap between repertoires was calculated by dividing the number of shared unique clonotypes by the size of the smaller repertoire. Richness of each repertoire was evaluated using RTK rarefaction, the Chao1 estimator, and Recon v2.1 estimates of unobserved clonotypes. Generation probabilities were computed with OLGA for all TCRbeta clonotypes obtained by the gDNA method from four donors. TCRdb took this table from immuneACCESS and kept in-frame rearrangements with V and J called. Such tables lack part of the clones; where checked against another copy, unresolved V genes explain under half of the gap, and the rest is unexplained. V and J calls and clone size come straight from that table; D and trimming were deduced from the DNA. This sample lists nearly 1,000,000 clones; 60% to 85% were detected once. Around 1.4% of the sample comes from the top ten.

This sequence originates from a man aged 18 to 29 in good health. Source material: memory CD4+ T cells sorted from blood. The sample's cell subset or site label is to be understood as: CD45RA-negative fraction. The rearrangement combines TRBV5-6 with TRBJ1-2; 7 bases in between match TRBD1. The CDR3 reads as follows: CASSKTGYRIDGYTF. The DNA reads TGTGCCAGCAGCAAGACAGGGTATAGAATTGATGGCTACACCTTC.